The entry below gives a single TCR beta chain sequence along with its context. The use of a sample-barcoded 5' primer and a J-beta primer mix characterized a second PCR of about 7 to 12 cycles. A template-switch adaptor containing 12 random nucleotides labeled each cDNA molecule. One entry per CDR3 protein, called by TCRdb with MiXCR from the 5' RACE reads. The sample has more than 650,000 distinct CDR3 sequences, roughly 25% seen once. The sample belongs to a study of blood T cells in healthy people across ages. The CDR3 is made up of 14 amino acids. Germline V gene data show CDR1 as SGHTA and CDR2 as FQGTGA. The ends were cut back, 6 bases at V and 8 bases at J, with 16 bases in the middle. The sample was also reused in another study, on T cells of mothers and their children. As that report states: The authors used all extracted RNA for cDNA synthesis, at approximately 1.5 ug per 15 ul. Versus unrelated pairs, overlap was slightly higher in related mother-child pairs, without reaching significance.

Input material: blood. This chain uses TRBV7-3 with TRBJ2-2; no definite D call. The sequence was collected from a boy aged 10-17 years in good health. In nucleotides, the CDR3 is TGTGCCAGCAGTCAAAACAGCGTAGGAGGGGAGCTGTTTTTT. The encoded protein is CASSQNSVGGELFF.